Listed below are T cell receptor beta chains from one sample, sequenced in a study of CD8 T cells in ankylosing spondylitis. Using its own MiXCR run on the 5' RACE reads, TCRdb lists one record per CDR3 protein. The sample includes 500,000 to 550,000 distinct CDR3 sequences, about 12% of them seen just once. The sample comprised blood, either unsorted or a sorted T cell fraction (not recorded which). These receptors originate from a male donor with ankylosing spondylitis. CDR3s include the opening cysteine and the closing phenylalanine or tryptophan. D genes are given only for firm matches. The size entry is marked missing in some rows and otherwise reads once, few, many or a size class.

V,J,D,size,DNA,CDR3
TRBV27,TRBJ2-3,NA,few,TGTGCCAGCCCCAATCGGGACTCTAGGACAGATACGCAGTATTTT,CASPNRDSRTDTQYF
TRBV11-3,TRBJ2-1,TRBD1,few,TGTGCCAGCAGTCAAACCGGGACAGGGGGCCGAGATGAGCAGTTCTTC,CASSQTGTGGRDEQFF
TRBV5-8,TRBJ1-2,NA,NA,TGTGCCAGCAGCTGGGACAACTATGGCTACACCTTC,CASSWDNYGYTF
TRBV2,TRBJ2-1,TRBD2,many,TGTGCCAGCAGTGTGTCCGGGAGGCCTTCCTACAATGAGCAGTTCTTC,CASSVSGRPSYNEQFF
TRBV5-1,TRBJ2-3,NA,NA,TGCGCCAGCAGCCCATTTACTGAAGCGGGCACAGATACGCAGTATTTT,CASSPFTEAGTDTQYF
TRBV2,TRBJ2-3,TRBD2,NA,TGTGCCAGCAGTCCAATCCTCCAAATAGCGGGAGAAGATACGCAGTATTTT,CASSPILQIAGEDTQYF
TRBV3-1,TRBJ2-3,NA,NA,TGTGCCAGCAGCCAAGAGGGGGATACTAGCACAGATACGCAGTATTTT,CASSQEGDTSTDTQYF
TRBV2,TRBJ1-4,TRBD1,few,TGTGCCAGCAGTGAAAGGGGGCTATCCCCAGAAGGGAAACTGTTTTTT,CASSERGLSPEGKLFF
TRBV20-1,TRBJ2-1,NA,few,TGCAGTGCCCGAGCGCGGGACCGTTTAAGGAATGAGCAGTTCTTC,CSARARDRLRNEQFF
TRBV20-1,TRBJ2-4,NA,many,TGCAGCACGCACGATTCGGGGGCAAACATTCAGTACTTC,CSTHDSGANIQYF
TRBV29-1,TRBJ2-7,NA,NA,TGCAGCGTTGAAGAATCAACCTCCTACGAGCAGTACTTC,CSVEESTSYEQYF
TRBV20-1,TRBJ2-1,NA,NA,TGCAGTGCTAGAACAACTGCCGGGAGCTCCTACAATGAGCAGTTCTTC,CSARTTAGSSYNEQFF
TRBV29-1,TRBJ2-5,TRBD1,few,TGCAGCGTTGGACAGGGGCCCGCCCAAGAGACCCAGTACTTC,CSVGQGPAQETQYF
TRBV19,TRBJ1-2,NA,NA,TGTGCCAGTAGTATTTTTCTGGGGGGCGCGACGGATGGCTACACCTTC,CASSIFLGGATDGYTF
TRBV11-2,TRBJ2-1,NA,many,TGTGCCAGCAACCTCCGGCGGGTGGCCAACAACAATGAGCAGTTCTTC,CASNLRRVANNNEQFF
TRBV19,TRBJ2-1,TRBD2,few,TGTGCCAGTAGTATGACTAGCGGGAGGGCCGGGTCCTACAATGAGCAGTTCTTC,CASSMTSGRAGSYNEQFF
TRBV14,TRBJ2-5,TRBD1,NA,TGTGCCAGCAGCCAAGATACAGGGGAGTACCAAGAGACCCAGTACTTC,CASSQDTGEYQETQYF
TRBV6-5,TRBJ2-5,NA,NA,TGTGCCAGCAGTTACGACTACCAAGAGACCCAGTACTTC,CASSYDYQETQYF
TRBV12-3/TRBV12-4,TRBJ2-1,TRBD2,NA,TGTGCCAGCAGTTCCCTACTAGCGGGAGGGAGCGATGAGCAGTTCTTC,CASSSLLAGGSDEQFF
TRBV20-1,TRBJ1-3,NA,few,TGCAGTGCACGGGACCGGGACTCCGTAGTCCGATATGGAAACACCATATATTTT,CSARDRDSVVRYGNTIYF
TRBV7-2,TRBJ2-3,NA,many,TGTGCCAGCAGCTTAATCAGCGGTCCTACAGATACGCAGTATTTT,CASSLISGPTDTQYF
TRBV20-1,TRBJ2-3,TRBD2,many,TGCAGTGCTAGAGATATGGCTAGCGGGCTGGGGGATACGCAGTATTTT,CSARDMASGLGDTQYF
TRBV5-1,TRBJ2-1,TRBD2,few,TGCGCCAGCAGCTCGTTAGGACTAGCGGGAGGCTCGAATGAGCAGTTCTTC,CASSSLGLAGGSNEQFF
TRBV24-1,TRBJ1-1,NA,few,TGTGCCACCAGTGGAGGCGGGAATGTAGCTTTCTTT,CATSGGGNVAFF
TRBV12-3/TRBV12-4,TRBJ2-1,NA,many,TGTGCCAGCCTGGGCGACAATGAGCAGTTCTTC,CASLGDNEQFF
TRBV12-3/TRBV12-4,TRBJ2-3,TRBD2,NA,TGTGCCAGCAGTCGACTAGCGGGAGGTTCGGGCACAGATACGCAGTATTTT,CASSRLAGGSGTDTQYF
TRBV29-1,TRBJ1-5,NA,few,TGCAGCGTTAGCCAGGGGTTTAGCAATCAGCCCCAGCATTTT,CSVSQGFSNQPQHF
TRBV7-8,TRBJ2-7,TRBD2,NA,TGTGCCAGCAGCCCCTTCGGTAGCGGGAGATCGTACGAGCAGTACTTC,CASSPFGSGRSYEQYF
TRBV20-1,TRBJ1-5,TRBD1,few,TGCAGTGCTAGCAAGGGACAGCGCAATCAGCCCCAGCATTTT,CSASKGQRNQPQHF
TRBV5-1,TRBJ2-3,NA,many,TGCGCCAGCAGCTTGGTTGGAGGGCCCACAGATACGCAGTATTTT,CASSLVGGPTDTQYF
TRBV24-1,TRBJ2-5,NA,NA,TGTGCCACCAGTGATCCCCGACGGTCGGGGGAGACCCAGTACTTC,CATSDPRRSGETQYF
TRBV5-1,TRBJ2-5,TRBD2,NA,TGCGCCAGCAGTAGCGGGGGGGAAGAGACCCAGTACTTC,CASSSGGEETQYF
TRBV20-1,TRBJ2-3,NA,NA,TGCAGTGCTGGTATCACGTCCAGGGCAGATACGCAGTATTTT,CSAGITSRADTQYF
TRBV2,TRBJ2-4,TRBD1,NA,TGTGCCAGCAGGGGACAGGGGGCACACATTCAGTACTTC,CASRGQGAHIQYF
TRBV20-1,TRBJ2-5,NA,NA,TGCAGTGCCCCCCAGGAGGGCCGGGAGACCCAGTACTTC,CSAPQEGRETQYF
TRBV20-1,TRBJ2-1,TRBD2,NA,TGCAGTGCCAAAACGGGAGGGGCCAGTAACTCCTACAATGAGCAGTTCTTC,CSAKTGGASNSYNEQFF
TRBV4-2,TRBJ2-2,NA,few,TGTGCCTGCAGCCAAGGGGCGCGGAGGGACACCGGGGAGCTGTTTTTT,CACSQGARRDTGELFF
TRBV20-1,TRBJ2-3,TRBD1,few,TGCAGTCCTGGACAGGGCACAGATACGCAGTATTTT,CSPGQGTDTQYF
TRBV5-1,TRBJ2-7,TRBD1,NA,TGCGCCAGCACCACGGGGACAGGGAGTTACGAGCAGTACTTC,CASTTGTGSYEQYF
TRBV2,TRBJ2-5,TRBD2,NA,TGTGCCAGCCCCGGGACTAGCGGGAGTTGGGGACAGGAGACCCAGTACTTC,CASPGTSGSWGQETQYF